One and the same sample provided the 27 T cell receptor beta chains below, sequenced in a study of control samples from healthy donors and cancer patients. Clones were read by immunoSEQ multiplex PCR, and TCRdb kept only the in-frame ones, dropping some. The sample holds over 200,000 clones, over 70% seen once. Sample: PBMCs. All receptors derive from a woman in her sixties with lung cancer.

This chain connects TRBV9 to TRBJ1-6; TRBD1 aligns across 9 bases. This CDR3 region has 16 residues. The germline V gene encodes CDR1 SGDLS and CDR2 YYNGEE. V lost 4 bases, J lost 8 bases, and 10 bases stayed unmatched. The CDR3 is CASSSNRRDRDSPLHF. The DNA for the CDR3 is TGTGCCAGCAGCTCAAACCGCCGGGACAGGGATTCACCCCTCCACTTT.

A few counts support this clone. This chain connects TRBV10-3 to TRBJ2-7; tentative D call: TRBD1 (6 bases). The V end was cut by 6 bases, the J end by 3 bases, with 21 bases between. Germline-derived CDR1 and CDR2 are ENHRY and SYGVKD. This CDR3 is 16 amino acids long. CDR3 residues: CAISGGGRGGGYEQYF. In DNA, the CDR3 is TGTGCCATCAGCGGAGGTGGGCGTGGGGGCGGCTACGAGCAGTACTTC.

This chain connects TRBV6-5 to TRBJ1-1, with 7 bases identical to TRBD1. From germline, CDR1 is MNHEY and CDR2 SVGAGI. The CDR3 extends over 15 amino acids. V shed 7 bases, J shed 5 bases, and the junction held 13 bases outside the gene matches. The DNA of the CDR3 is TGTGCCAGCAACCCTTCCTGGACAGGAGGGACTGAAGCTTTCTTT. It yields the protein CASNPSWTGGTEAFF.

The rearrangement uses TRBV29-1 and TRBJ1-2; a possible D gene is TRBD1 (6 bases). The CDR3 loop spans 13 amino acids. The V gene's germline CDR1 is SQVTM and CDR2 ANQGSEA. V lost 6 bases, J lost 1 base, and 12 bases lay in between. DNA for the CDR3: TGCAGCGTAAGGACAGAACTTAACTATGGCTACACCTTC. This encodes CSVRTELNYGYTF.

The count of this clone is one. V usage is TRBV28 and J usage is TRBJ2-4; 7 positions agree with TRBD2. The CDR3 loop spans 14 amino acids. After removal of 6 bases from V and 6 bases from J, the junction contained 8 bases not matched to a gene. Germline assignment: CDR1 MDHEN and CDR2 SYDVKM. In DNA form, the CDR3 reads TGTGCCAGCAGCCTAACGGGAGGACTAAACATTCAGTACTTC. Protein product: CASSLTGGLNIQYF. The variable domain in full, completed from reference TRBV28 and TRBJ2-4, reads DVKVTQSSRYLVKRTGEKVFLECVQDMDHENMFWYRQDPGLGLRLIYFSYDVKMKEKGDIPEGYSVSREKKERFSLILESASTNQTSMYLCASSLTGGLNIQYFGAGTRLSVL.

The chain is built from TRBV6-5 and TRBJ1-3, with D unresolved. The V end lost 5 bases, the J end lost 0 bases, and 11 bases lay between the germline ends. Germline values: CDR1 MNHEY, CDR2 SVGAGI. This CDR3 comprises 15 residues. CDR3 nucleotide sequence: TGTGCCAGCAGTCCTCAGTTAAGCTCTGGAAACACCATATATTTT. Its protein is CASSPQLSSGNTIYF.

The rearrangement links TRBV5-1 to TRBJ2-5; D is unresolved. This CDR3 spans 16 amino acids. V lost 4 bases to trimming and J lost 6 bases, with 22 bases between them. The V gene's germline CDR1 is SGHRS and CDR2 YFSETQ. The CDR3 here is CASSLTGPPTSQTQYF. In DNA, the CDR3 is TGCGCCAGCAGCCTAACCGGGCCCCCAACGTCGCAGACCCAGTACTTC.

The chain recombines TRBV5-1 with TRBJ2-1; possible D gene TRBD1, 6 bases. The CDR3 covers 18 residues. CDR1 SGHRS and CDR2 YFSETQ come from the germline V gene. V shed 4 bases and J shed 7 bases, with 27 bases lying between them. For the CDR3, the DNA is TGCGCCAGCAGCCTAGGGACGGCATTTTTAGGGACAAAAAATGAGCAGTTCTTC. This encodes CASSLGTAFLGTKNEQFF.

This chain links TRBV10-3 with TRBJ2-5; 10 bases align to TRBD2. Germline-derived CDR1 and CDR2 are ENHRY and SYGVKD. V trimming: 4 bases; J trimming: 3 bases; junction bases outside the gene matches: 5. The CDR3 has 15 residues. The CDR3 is CAISAGLAEEETQYF. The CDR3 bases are TGTGCCATCAGTGCCGGACTAGCGGAGGAAGAGACCCAGTACTTC.

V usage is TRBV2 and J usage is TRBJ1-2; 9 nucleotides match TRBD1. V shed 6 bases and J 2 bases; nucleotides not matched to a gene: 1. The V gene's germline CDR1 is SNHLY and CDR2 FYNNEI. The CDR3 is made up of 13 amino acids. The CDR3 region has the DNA TGTGCCAGCAGGGGACAGGGAAACTATGGCTACACCTTC. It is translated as CASRGQGNYGYTF.

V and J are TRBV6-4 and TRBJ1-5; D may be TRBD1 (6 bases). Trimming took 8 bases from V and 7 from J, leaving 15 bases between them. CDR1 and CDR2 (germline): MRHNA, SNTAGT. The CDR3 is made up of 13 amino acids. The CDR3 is CASAPDSRQPQHF. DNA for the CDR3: TGTGCCAGCGCTCCGGACAGTCGGCAGCCCCAGCATTTT.

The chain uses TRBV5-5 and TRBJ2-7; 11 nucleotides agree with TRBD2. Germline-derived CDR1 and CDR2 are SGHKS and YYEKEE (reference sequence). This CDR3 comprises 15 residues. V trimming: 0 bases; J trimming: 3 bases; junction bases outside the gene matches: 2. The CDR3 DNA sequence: TGTGCCAGCAGCTTGGAACTAGCGGGAGTCTACGAGCAGTACTTC. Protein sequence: CASSLELAGVYEQYF.

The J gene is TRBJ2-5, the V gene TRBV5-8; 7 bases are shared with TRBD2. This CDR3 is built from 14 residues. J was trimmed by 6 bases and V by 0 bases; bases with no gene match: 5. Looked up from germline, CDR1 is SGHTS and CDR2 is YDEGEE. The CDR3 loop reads CASSLGEGLKTQYF. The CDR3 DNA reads TGTGCCAGCAGCTTGGGGGAGGGGCTGAAGACCCAGTACTTC.

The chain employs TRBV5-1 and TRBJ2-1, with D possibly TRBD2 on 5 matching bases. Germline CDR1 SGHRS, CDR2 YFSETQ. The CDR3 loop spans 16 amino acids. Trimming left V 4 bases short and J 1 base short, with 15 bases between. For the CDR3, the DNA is TGCGCCAGCAGCCAAGCCGCGGGTCCTTCCTACAATGAGCAGTTCTTC. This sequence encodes CASSQAAGPSYNEQFF.

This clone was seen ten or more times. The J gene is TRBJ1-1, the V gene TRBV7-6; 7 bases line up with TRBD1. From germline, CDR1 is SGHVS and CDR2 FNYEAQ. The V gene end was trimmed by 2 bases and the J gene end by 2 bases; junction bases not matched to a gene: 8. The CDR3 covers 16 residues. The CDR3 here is CASSLRSTGRNTEAFF. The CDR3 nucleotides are TGTGCCAGCAGCTTAAGATCGACAGGGAGAAACACTGAAGCTTTCTTT.

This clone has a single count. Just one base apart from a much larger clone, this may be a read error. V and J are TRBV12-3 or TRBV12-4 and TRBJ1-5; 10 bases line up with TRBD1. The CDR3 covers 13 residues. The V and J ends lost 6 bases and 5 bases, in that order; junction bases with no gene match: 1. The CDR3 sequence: CASRGTGDQPQHF. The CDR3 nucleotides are TGTGCCAGCAGAGGGACAGGGGATCAGCCCCAGCATTTT.

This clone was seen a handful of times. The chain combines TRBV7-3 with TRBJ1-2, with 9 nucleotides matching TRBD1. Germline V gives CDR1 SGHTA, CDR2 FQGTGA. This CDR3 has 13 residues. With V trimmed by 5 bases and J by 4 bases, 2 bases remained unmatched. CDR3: CASSLDRGYGYTF. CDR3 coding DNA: TGTGCCAGCAGCCTGGACAGGGGCTATGGCTACACCTTC.

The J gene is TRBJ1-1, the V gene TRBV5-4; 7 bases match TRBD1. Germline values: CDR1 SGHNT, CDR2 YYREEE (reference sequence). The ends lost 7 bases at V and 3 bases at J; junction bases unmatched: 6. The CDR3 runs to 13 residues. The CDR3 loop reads CASLNRGDTEAFF. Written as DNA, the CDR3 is TGTGCCAGCCTAAACAGGGGCGACACTGAAGCTTTCTTT.

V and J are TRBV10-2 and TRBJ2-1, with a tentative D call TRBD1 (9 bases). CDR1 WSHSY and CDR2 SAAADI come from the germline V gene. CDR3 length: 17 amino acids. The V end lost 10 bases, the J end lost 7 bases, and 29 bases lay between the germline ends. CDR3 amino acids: CATRAGGGGTGSNEQFF. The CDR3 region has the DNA TGCGCCACCCGTGCGGGGGGCGGGGGGACAGGGTCGAATGAGCAGTTCTTC.

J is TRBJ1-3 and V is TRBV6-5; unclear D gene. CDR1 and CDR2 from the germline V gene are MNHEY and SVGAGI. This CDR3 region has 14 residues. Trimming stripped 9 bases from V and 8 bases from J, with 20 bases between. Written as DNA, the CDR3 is TGTGCCAGTTCTTCCGACACGGCGGCTCACACCATATATTTT. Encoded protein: CASSSDTAAHTIYF.

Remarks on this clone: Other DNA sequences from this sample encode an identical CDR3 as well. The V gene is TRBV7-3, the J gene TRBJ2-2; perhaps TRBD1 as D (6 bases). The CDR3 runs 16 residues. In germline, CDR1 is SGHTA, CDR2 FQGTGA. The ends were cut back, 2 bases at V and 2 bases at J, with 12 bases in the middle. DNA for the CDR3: TGTGCCAGCAGCTTAGTGCCCGGGACAAACACCGGGGAGCTGTTTTTT. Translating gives CASSLVPGTNTGELFF.

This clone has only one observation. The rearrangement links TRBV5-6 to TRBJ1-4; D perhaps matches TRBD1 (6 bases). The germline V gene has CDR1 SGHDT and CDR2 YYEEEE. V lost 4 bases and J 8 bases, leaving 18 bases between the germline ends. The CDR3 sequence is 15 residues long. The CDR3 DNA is TGTGCCAGCAGCAGCCCCGGGACAAACTACGAAAAACTGTTTTTT. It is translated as CASSSPGTNYEKLFF.

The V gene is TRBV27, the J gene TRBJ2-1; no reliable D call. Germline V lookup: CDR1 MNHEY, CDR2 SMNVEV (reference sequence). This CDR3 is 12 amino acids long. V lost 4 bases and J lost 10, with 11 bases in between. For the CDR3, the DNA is TGTGCCAGCAGTTCCCGTTGGGGAGAGCAGTTCTTC. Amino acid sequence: CASSSRWGEQFF.

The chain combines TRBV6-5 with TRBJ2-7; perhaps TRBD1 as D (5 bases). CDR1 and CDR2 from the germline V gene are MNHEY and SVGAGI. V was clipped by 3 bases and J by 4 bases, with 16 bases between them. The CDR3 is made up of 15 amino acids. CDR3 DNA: TGTGCCAGCAGTTATAGTAGGTGGGGCCTATACGAGCAGTACTTC. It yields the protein CASSYSRWGLYEQYF.

The CDR3 protein is CASSYSPRDRGFYNEQFF. CDR3 bases: TGTGCCAGCAGTTACTCCCCCCGGGACAGGGGATTCTACAATGAGCAGTTCTTC. The V call is TRBV6-2 or TRBV6-3, the J call TRBJ2-1, with TRBD1 matching over 10 bases. The CDR3 totals 18 residues. Germline loops: CDR1 MNHEY, CDR2 SVGEGT. Trimming at V came to 0 bases and at J to 3 bases, leaving 8 bases not matched to a gene.

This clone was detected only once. The CDR3 spells CATSPAANYGYTF. As DNA, the CDR3 is TGTGCCACCAGCCCGGCCGCTAACTATGGCTACACCTTC. The J gene is TRBJ1-2, the V gene TRBV15; D gene uncertain. The CDR3 loop spans 13 amino acids. V was cut by 5 bases and J by 0 bases, with 7 bases left in between. CDR1 is LNHNV and CDR2 is YYDKDF in the germline V gene (reference sequence).

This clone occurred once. The CDR3 is CASSQTHEQYF. As DNA, the CDR3 is TGTGCCAGCAGCCAAACACACGAGCAGTACTTC. The rearrangement links TRBV3-1 (or the pseudogene TRBV3-2) to TRBJ2-7; D is unresolved. Trimming took 2 bases from V and 5 from J, leaving 4 bases between them. This CDR3 region has 11 residues. The germline V gene has CDR1 LGHDT and CDR2 YNNKEL (reference sequence).